The 22 T cell receptor beta chains below were found in one sample sequenced in a study of blood T cell repertoires in COVID-19. TCRdb's copy holds only in-frame clones and misses some; the assay was immunoSEQ multiplex PCR. The sample shows over 200,000 clones, approximately 87% of them seen only once. The sequencing sample was made of PBMCs or T cells enriched from blood (not recorded which). The origin of the receptors is a woman aged 45-65 years in a cohort exposed to, infected with or recovered from COVID-19 (not recorded which).

This chain links TRBV7-2 with TRBJ1-1, with TRBD1 identical over 7 bases. CDR1 and CDR2 from the germline V gene are SGHTA and FQGNSA. The J segment lost 5 bases and the V segment lost 4 bases, leaving 7 bases of the junction unmatched. This CDR3 is 14 amino acids long. The CDR3 loop is CASSYRGGGTEAFF. The CDR3 DNA sequence: TGTGCCAGCAGCTACAGGGGCGGCGGTACTGAAGCTTTCTTT.

The chain uses TRBV30 and TRBJ1-2, with D possibly being TRBD1 (5 bases). The CDR3 sequence is 15 residues long. Trimming stripped 0 bases from V and 4 bases from J, with 15 bases between. Per germline, CDR1 GTSNPN and CDR2 SVGIG (reference sequence). For the CDR3, the DNA is TGTGCCTGGAGTGTAGTGGGCAGGGTTATCTATGGCTACACCTTC. This translates into CAWSVVGRVIYGYTF.

The chain combines TRBV3-1 (or the pseudogene TRBV3-2) with TRBJ1-1, with TRBD1 identical over 7 bases. V was pared by 4 bases and J by 0 bases, with 5 bases of the junction left unmatched. Looked up from germline, CDR1 is LGHDT and CDR2 is YNNKEL (reference sequence). The CDR3 loop spans 15 amino acids. The CDR3: CASSPTGQMNTEAFF. The CDR3 DNA is TGTGCCAGCAGCCCAACGGGACAGATGAACACTGAAGCTTTCTTT.

The chain employs TRBV9 and TRBJ1-1; the match to TRBD1 covers 8 bases. There are 14 residues in the CDR3. Germline assignment: CDR1 SGDLS and CDR2 YYNGEE. Unmatched junction bases numbered 2, after V lost 3 bases and J lost 1 base. CDR3 in amino acids: CASSAQGANTEAFF. In nucleotides, the CDR3 is TGTGCCAGCAGCGCTCAGGGGGCGAACACTGAAGCTTTCTTT.

The chain has TRBV28 and TRBJ1-2, with D uncertain. The V gene lost 6 bases and the J gene lost 8 bases, with 19 bases spanning the gap. In germline, CDR1 is MDHEN, CDR2 SYDVKM. The CDR3 consists of 14 residues. CDR3 sequence (DNA): TGTGCCAGCAGCCTCCCTATCCCAAAGCCGGGCTACACCTTC. Translated, it gives CASSLPIPKPGYTF.

J is TRBJ2-5 and V is TRBV15, with 7 positions matching TRBD1. CDR3 length equals 15 residues. V dropped 2 bases and J dropped 0; count of bases not matched to a gene: 3. From germline, CDR1 is LNHNV and CDR2 YYDKDF (reference sequence). The CDR3 here is CATSRPGQHQETQYF. The CDR3, as DNA: TGTGCCACCAGCAGACCGGGACAGCACCAAGAGACCCAGTACTTC.

This clone has only one observation. The rearrangement uses TRBV7-2 and TRBJ2-1; D possibly corresponds to TRBD1 (6 bases). This CDR3 has 13 amino acids. The V end was cut by 0 bases, the J end by 14 bases, with 14 bases between. Germline lookup yields CDR1 SGHTA and CDR2 FQGNSA. The CDR3 DNA reads TGTGCCAGCAGCTTAGCGGACAGTTTTTTTGAGTTCTTC. Translation gives CASSLADSFFEFF.

The chain recombines TRBV4-3 with TRBJ2-7, with a possible D match to TRBD1 (5 bases). This CDR3 has 15 residues. Trimming pared 3 bases from V and 3 bases from J, leaving 15 bases between. CDR1 and CDR2 (germline): LGHNA, YSLEER. The CDR3 sequence: CASSQSLGAYYEQYF. In DNA form, the CDR3 reads TGCGCCAGCAGCCAGTCCTTAGGGGCCTACTACGAGCAGTACTTC.

V gene TRBV4-1 combines with J gene TRBJ1-2; D remains unclear. The CDR3 has 14 residues. V lost 7 bases, J lost 8 bases, and 20 bases lay in between. Looked up from germline, CDR1 is MGHRA and CDR2 is YSYEKL. CDR3 region: CASTNSGGLRGYTF. The DNA for the CDR3 is TGCGCCAGCACCAACTCGGGCGGACTAAGAGGCTACACCTTC.

J is TRBJ2-4 and V is TRBV2, with D tentatively TRBD1 (6 bases). Germline V lookup: CDR1 SNHLY, CDR2 FYNNEI. The CDR3 length is 14 residues. Trimming removed 2 bases from V and 3 bases from J, with 8 bases in between. The CDR3 DNA follows: TGTGCCAGCAGTGAAACCAGGGGCAAAAACATTCAGTACTTC. As protein: CASSETRGKNIQYF.

The rearrangement uses TRBV3-1 (or the pseudogene TRBV3-2) and TRBJ1-1; D remains unclear. CDR1 and CDR2 from the germline V gene are LGHDT and YNNKEL (reference sequence). Trimming cost V 4 bases and J 4 bases, with 10 bases left between them. The CDR3 runs to 13 residues. In DNA form, the CDR3 reads TGTGCCAGCAGCCTAACTTCGGTCACTGAAGCTTTCTTT. It is translated as CASSLTSVTEAFF.

CDR3 nucleotides: TGTGCCAAACCCCGTGGTCGCAGGGGAAGATATGGCTACACCTTC. Amino acid sequence: CAKPRGRRGRYGYTF. This sequence joins TRBV6-4 and TRBJ1-2, with D possibly TRBD1 on 6 matching bases. The ends were cut back, 10 bases at V and 5 bases at J, with 23 bases in the middle. CDR1 and CDR2 from the germline V gene are MRHNA and SNTAGT. There are 15 residues in the CDR3.

This chain links TRBV28 with TRBJ1-4, with 7 nucleotides matching TRBD1. Germline values: CDR1 MDHEN, CDR2 SYDVKM. This CDR3 is 13 amino acids long. J gave up 5 bases and V 8 bases, and 5 bases lay outside the gene matches. The CDR3 here is CASLEGANEKLFF. CDR3 nucleotides: TGTGCCAGCTTGGAGGGGGCGAATGAAAAACTGTTTTTT.

This clone was counted once. The gene calls are TRBV6-1 and TRBJ1-2; TRBD1 is a possible D gene (5 bases). CDR1 is MNHNS, CDR2 SASEGT, per germline. The CDR3 totals 13 residues. The V and J ends lost 1 base and 8 bases respectively, with 11 bases between them. For the CDR3, the DNA is TGTGCCAGCAGTGAAGTAGGGGCCTTGGGCTACACCTTC. As protein: CASSEVGALGYTF.

V is TRBV5-4 and J is TRBJ1-2, with a weak D call TRBD1 (6 bases). The germline V gene has CDR1 SGHNT and CDR2 YYREEE (reference sequence). V shed 7 bases and J shed 5 bases, with 15 bases lying between them. The CDR3 totals 13 residues. CDR3 in DNA: TGTGCCAGCTATACTCAACAGGGTTATGGCTACACCTTC. Its translation is CASYTQQGYGYTF.

The chain carries TRBV7-9 and TRBJ1-2, with 8 bases matching TRBD1. Germline V lookup: CDR1 SEHNR, CDR2 FQNEAQ (reference sequence). Trimming cost V 5 bases and J 7 bases; bases outside gene matches: 9. The length of the CDR3 is 14 residues. For the CDR3, the DNA is TGTGCCAGCAGCGGAGGGACAGGTGAGGCTGGCTACACCTTC. Its protein product is CASSGGTGEAGYTF.

The rearrangement uses TRBV3-1 (or the pseudogene TRBV3-2) and TRBJ2-2; D might be TRBD1 (6 bases). From germline, CDR1 is LGHDT and CDR2 YNNKEL (reference sequence). The CDR3 totals 14 residues. V lost 6 bases to trimming and J lost 5 bases, with 13 bases between them. The CDR3 loop reads CASSTRGGTGELFF. In DNA, the CDR3 is TGTGCCAGCAGTACGAGAGGGGGAACCGGGGAGCTGTTTTTT.

The rearrangement uses TRBV19 and TRBJ1-3; D possibly corresponds to TRBD1 (5 bases). The germline V gene encodes CDR1 LNHDA and CDR2 SQIVND (reference sequence). The V and J ends lost 10 bases and 3 bases respectively, with 16 bases between them. The CDR3 is 14 residues long. CDR3 amino acids: CATALQGGGNTIYF. The CDR3 nucleotides are TGTGCCACCGCGCTTCAGGGAGGTGGAAACACCATATATTTT.

The chain is built from TRBV7-9 and TRBJ1-5; 7 nucleotides align to TRBD1. The CDR3 sequence is 14 residues long. V was pared by 1 base and J by 5 bases, with 2 bases of the junction left unmatched. Per germline, CDR1 SEHNR and CDR2 FQNEAQ (reference sequence). DNA for the CDR3: TGTGCCAGCAGCTTAGGGGACAGCCATCAGCCCCAGCATTTT. This translates into CASSLGDSHQPQHF.

This chain uses TRBV19 with TRBJ1-1; the D gene is possibly TRBD1 (6 bases). The CDR3 sequence is 13 residues long. Trimming took off 9 bases at V and 4 bases at J, with 15 bases between the two ends. Germline CDR1 reads LNHDA; CDR2 reads SQIVND (reference sequence). This chain's CDR3 is CASRDTWTTEAFF. The CDR3 bases are TGTGCCAGCCGGGACACTTGGACCACTGAAGCTTTCTTT. Variable domain in full (rest from reference TRBV19 and TRBJ1-1): DGGITQSPKYLFRKEGQNVTLSCEQNLNHDAMYWYRQDPGQGLRLIYYSQIVNDFQKGDIAEGYSVSREKKESFPLTVTSAQKNPTAFYLCASRDTWTTEAFFGQGTRLTVV.

V is TRBV19 and J is TRBJ1-1; a weak D match, TRBD1 (6 bases). The CDR3 is made up of 18 amino acids. V lost 4 bases and J 5 bases, leaving 26 bases between the germline ends. CDR1 is LNHDA, CDR2 SQIVND, per germline (reference sequence). In nucleotides, the CDR3 is TGTGCCAGTAGTAGAAAGCCATCACAGGAAGGGGGTCGGACTGAAGCTTTCTTT. Its translation is CASSRKPSQEGGRTEAFF.

The V call is TRBV14, the J call TRBJ1-6; D perhaps matches TRBD1 (6 bases). Germline V gene data show CDR1 as SGHDN and CDR2 as FVKESK. The CDR3 length is 16 residues. Trimming took 4 bases from V and 9 from J, leaving 19 bases between them. CDR3 amino acids: CASSRREGTFVSPLHF. The DNA of the CDR3 is TGTGCCAGCAGCCGAAGAGAGGGGACATTCGTTTCACCCCTCCACTTT.